This is a list of T cell receptor beta chains from one sample in a study of blood T cell repertoires in COVID-19. Sequencing used immunoSEQ multiplex PCR; TCRdb keeps in-frame clones, though not all of them. This sample has 150,000 or so clones, with about 86% found just once. Sequencing was done on a sample of PBMCs or T cells enriched from blood (not recorded which). The receptors come from a man between 45 and 60 years old who had recovered from COVID-19. Each CDR3 is given with its conserved first and last residue. D genes are given only for firm matches. Clone size is not always given. Where it is, it says once, few, many or a class for expanded clones.

CDR3 length: 16
J gene: TRBJ1-6
clone size: -
V gene: TRBV27
D gene: TRBD1
CDR3 protein: CASSFGLQGKNSPLHF
CDR3 DNA: TGTGCCAGCAGTTTTGGGCTACAGGGGAAAAATTCACCCCTCCACTTT

CDR3 length: 16
J gene: TRBJ2-2
clone size: -
V gene: TRBV7-9
D gene: -
CDR3 protein: CASSLMSRGKTGELFF
CDR3 DNA: TGTGCCAGCAGCTTAATGTCCAGGGGAAAAACTGGGGAGCTGTTTTTT

CDR3 length: 18
J gene: TRBJ2-5
clone size: -
V gene: TRBV21-1
D gene: -
CDR3 protein: CASSKGLIAGGEQETQYF
CDR3 DNA: TGTGCCAGCAGCAAAGGATTAATCGCGGGGGGGGAGCAAGAGACCCAGTACTTC

CDR3 length: 15
J gene: TRBJ1-4
clone size: -
V gene: TRBV27
D gene: TRBD1
CDR3 protein: CASSLQGGRNEKLFF
CDR3 DNA: TGTGCCAGCAGTTTACAGGGGGGCCGTAATGAAAAACTGTTTTTT

CDR3 length: 13
J gene: TRBJ1-1
clone size: -
V gene: TRBV4-3
D gene: -
CDR3 protein: CASSRLRGLEAFF
CDR3 DNA: TGCGCCAGCAGCCGTCTTCGAGGCCTTGAAGCTTTCTTT

CDR3 length: 17
J gene: TRBJ2-1
clone size: -
V gene: TRBV4-3
D gene: -
CDR3 protein: CASSQDRSGAFVDEQFF
CDR3 DNA: TGCGCCAGCAGCCAAGATCGATCAGGGGCTTTTGTCGATGAGCAGTTCTTC

CDR3 length: 15
J gene: TRBJ1-2
clone size: -
V gene: TRBV7-8
D gene: TRBD1
CDR3 protein: CASSRQGQGSYGYTF
CDR3 DNA: TGTGCCAGCAGCCGACAGGGACAGGGCTCCTATGGCTACACCTTC

CDR3 length: 13
J gene: TRBJ2-7
clone size: -
V gene: TRBV12-3/TRBV12-4
D gene: TRBD1
CDR3 protein: CASSVGTVYEQYF
CDR3 DNA: TGTGCCAGCAGCGTCGGGACAGTGTACGAGCAGTACTTC

CDR3 length: 12
J gene: TRBJ2-7
clone size: -
V gene: TRBV10-3
D gene: TRBD1
CDR3 protein: CATGTVSYEQYF
CDR3 DNA: TGTGCAACCGGGACAGTCTCCTACGAGCAGTACTTC

CDR3 length: 15
J gene: TRBJ2-7
clone size: -
V gene: TRBV19
D gene: TRBD1
CDR3 protein: CASSPPGTGSYEQYF
CDR3 DNA: TGTGCCAGTAGCCCGCCGGGGACAGGGAGTTACGAGCAGTACTTC

CDR3 length: 15
J gene: TRBJ2-5
clone size: -
V gene: TRBV4-2
D gene: TRBD2
CDR3 protein: CASSQARGGQETQYF
CDR3 DNA: TGTGCCAGCAGCCAAGCTCGGGGGGGCCAAGAGACCCAGTACTTC

CDR3 length: 15
J gene: TRBJ2-1
clone size: -
V gene: TRBV7-9
D gene: TRBD2
CDR3 protein: CASSILAGEYNEQFF
CDR3 DNA: TGTGCCAGCAGCATACTAGCGGGGGAGTACAATGAGCAGTTCTTC

CDR3 length: 13
J gene: TRBJ2-7
clone size: -
V gene: TRBV9
D gene: -
CDR3 protein: CASSVRDFSEQYF
CDR3 DNA: TGTGCCAGCAGCGTGAGGGACTTCAGCGAGCAGTACTTC

CDR3 length: 15
J gene: TRBJ1-1
clone size: few
V gene: TRBV5-4
D gene: TRBD1
CDR3 protein: CASSLGGQRNTEAFF
CDR3 DNA: TGTGCCAGCAGCTTGGGGGGACAGCGGAACACTGAAGCTTTCTTT

CDR3 length: 14
J gene: TRBJ2-4
clone size: few
V gene: TRBV18
D gene: -
CDR3 protein: CASSLDSAKNIQYF
CDR3 DNA: TGTGCCAGCTCACTCGACAGTGCCAAAAACATTCAGTACTTC

CDR3 length: 16
J gene: TRBJ1-1
clone size: -
V gene: TRBV2
D gene: TRBD1
CDR3 protein: CASSEGDRGVNTEAFF
CDR3 DNA: TGTGCCAGCAGTGAGGGAGACAGGGGCGTGAACACTGAAGCTTTCTTT

CDR3 length: 12
J gene: TRBJ1-2
clone size: -
V gene: TRBV28
D gene: -
CDR3 protein: CASSSTGIGYTF
CDR3 DNA: TGTGCCAGCAGTTCTACAGGGATCGGCTACACCTTC

CDR3 length: 17
J gene: TRBJ1-4
clone size: -
V gene: TRBV7-9
D gene: TRBD1
CDR3 protein: CASSKGQGTTTNEKLFF
CDR3 DNA: TGTGCCAGCAGCAAGGGACAGGGGACAACAACTAATGAAAAACTGTTTTTT

CDR3 length: 12
J gene: TRBJ1-2
clone size: -
V gene: TRBV19
D gene: -
CDR3 protein: CASSIVRHGYTF
CDR3 DNA: TGTGCCAGTAGTATAGTGCGTCATGGCTACACCTTC

CDR3 length: 19
J gene: TRBJ1-3
clone size: -
V gene: TRBV4-3
D gene: TRBD1
CDR3 protein: CASSQEPGQGTSSGNTIYF
CDR3 DNA: TGCGCCAGCAGCCAAGAACCGGGACAGGGGACCAGCTCTGGAAACACCATATATTTT

CDR3 length: 14
J gene: TRBJ1-2
clone size: few
V gene: TRBV6-2/TRBV6-3
D gene: -
CDR3 protein: CASSLGSLGYGYTF
CDR3 DNA: TGTGCCAGCAGTTTAGGGAGTCTCGGCTATGGCTACACCTTC

CDR3 length: 14
J gene: TRBJ1-6
clone size: few
V gene: TRBV6-5
D gene: -
CDR3 protein: CASGVAFEGSPLHF
CDR3 DNA: TGTGCCAGCGGAGTGGCCTTCGAGGGTTCACCCCTCCACTTT

CDR3 length: 15
J gene: TRBJ2-7
clone size: -
V gene: TRBV4-2
D gene: -
CDR3 protein: CASSQEGFGVGEQYF
CDR3 DNA: TGTGCCAGCAGCCAAGAAGGTTTCGGGGTGGGCGAGCAGTACTTC

CDR3 length: 17
J gene: TRBJ2-6
clone size: once
V gene: TRBV13
D gene: -
CDR3 protein: CASSIRTGSSGANVLTF
CDR3 DNA: TGTGCCAGCAGCATCCGGACCGGGAGCTCTGGGGCCAACGTCCTGACTTTC

CDR3 length: 13
J gene: TRBJ2-7
clone size: -
V gene: TRBV24-1
D gene: TRBD1
CDR3 protein: CATSDGQGTEQYF
CDR3 DNA: TGTGCCACCAGTGATGGACAGGGTACCGAGCAGTACTTC

CDR3 length: 13
J gene: TRBJ2-1
clone size: -
V gene: TRBV7-3
D gene: TRBD1
CDR3 protein: CASSLGTANEQFF
CDR3 DNA: TGTGCCAGCAGCTTAGGGACAGCTAATGAGCAGTTCTTC

CDR3 length: 15
J gene: TRBJ2-7
clone size: -
V gene: TRBV10-3
D gene: TRBD1
CDR3 protein: CASRLGQGDLDEQYF
CDR3 DNA: TGTGCCTCTCGTCTGGGACAGGGGGATTTAGACGAGCAGTACTTC

CDR3 length: 15
J gene: TRBJ2-3
clone size: -
V gene: TRBV10-3
D gene: -
CDR3 protein: CAISVGVGITDTQYF
CDR3 DNA: TGTGCCATCAGTGTCGGGGTTGGTATCACAGATACGCAGTATTTT

CDR3 length: 16
J gene: TRBJ1-3
clone size: -
V gene: TRBV11-2
D gene: -
CDR3 protein: CASSLWSGVSGNTIYF
CDR3 DNA: TGTGCCAGCAGCTTATGGTCAGGGGTCTCTGGAAACACCATATATTTT

CDR3 length: 14
J gene: TRBJ2-1
clone size: -
V gene: TRBV3-1/TRBV3-2
D gene: -
CDR3 protein: CASSQDYLINEQFF
CDR3 DNA: TGTGCCAGCAGCCAAGACTATTTGATCAATGAGCAGTTCTTC

CDR3 length: 14
J gene: TRBJ2-5
clone size: -
V gene: TRBV9
D gene: -
CDR3 protein: CASSPSISQETQYF
CDR3 DNA: TGTGCCAGCAGCCCTAGTATCTCTCAAGAGACCCAGTACTTC

CDR3 length: 15
J gene: TRBJ2-3
clone size: -
V gene: TRBV9
D gene: TRBD1
CDR3 protein: CASSVRGQGGDTQYF
CDR3 DNA: TGTGCCAGCAGCGTACGTGGACAGGGCGGTGATACGCAGTATTTT

CDR3 length: 18
J gene: TRBJ2-5
clone size: -
V gene: TRBV7-3
D gene: TRBD2
CDR3 protein: CASSSTGTSGGGQETQYF
CDR3 DNA: TGTGCCAGCAGCTCAACCGGGACTAGCGGGGGTGGTCAAGAGACCCAGTACTTC

CDR3 length: 18
J gene: TRBJ1-2
clone size: -
V gene: TRBV27
D gene: TRBD1
CDR3 protein: CASSFSFRPSGGIYGYTF
CDR3 DNA: TGTGCCAGCAGTTTTTCTTTTAGACCTTCAGGGGGCATCTATGGCTACACCTTC

CDR3 length: 12
J gene: TRBJ2-3
clone size: -
V gene: TRBV19
D gene: -
CDR3 protein: CASSMRQDGQYF
CDR3 DNA: TGTGCCAGTAGTATGCGACAGGATGGGCAGTATTTT

CDR3 length: 13
J gene: TRBJ1-2
clone size: -
V gene: TRBV7-9
D gene: -
CDR3 protein: CASSLAGAYSYTF
CDR3 DNA: TGTGCCAGCAGCTTAGCAGGGGCGTATAGCTACACCTTC

CDR3 length: 17
J gene: TRBJ1-5
clone size: -
V gene: TRBV21-1
D gene: -
CDR3 protein: CASSKEGTGQGNQPQHF
CDR3 DNA: TGTGCCAGCAGCAAAGAGGGAACAGGGCAAGGCAATCAGCCCCAGCATTTT

CDR3 length: 13
J gene: TRBJ1-5
clone size: -
V gene: TRBV4-1
D gene: -
CDR3 protein: CASSQAGGQPQHF
CDR3 DNA: TGCGCCAGCAGCCAAGCGGGGGGACAGCCCCAGCATTTT

CDR3 length: 14
J gene: TRBJ1-1
clone size: -
V gene: TRBV9
D gene: TRBD1
CDR3 protein: CASSALTGVTEAFF
CDR3 DNA: TGTGCCAGCAGCGCCCTGACAGGGGTCACTGAAGCTTTCTTT

CDR3 length: 16
J gene: TRBJ2-7
clone size: -
V gene: TRBV21-1
D gene: -
CDR3 protein: CASSKMGQGKSYEQYF
CDR3 DNA: TGTGCCAGCAGCAAAATGGGACAGGGGAAGTCCTACGAGCAGTACTTC

CDR3 length: 15
J gene: TRBJ1-4
clone size: -
V gene: TRBV4-3
D gene: -
CDR3 protein: CASSQDRGWGEKLFF
CDR3 DNA: TGCGCCAGCAGCCAAGACCGAGGGTGGGGTGAAAAACTGTTTTTT

CDR3 length: 14
J gene: TRBJ1-6
clone size: -
V gene: TRBV6-4
D gene: -
CDR3 protein: CASTSQGYNSPLHF
CDR3 DNA: TGTGCCAGCACCAGTCAGGGCTATAATTCACCCCTCCACTTT

CDR3 length: 17
J gene: TRBJ2-2
clone size: -
V gene: TRBV2
D gene: TRBD2
CDR3 protein: CASSDPSGGLNTGELFF
CDR3 DNA: TGTGCCAGCAGTGATCCCAGCGGGGGGCTAAACACCGGGGAGCTGTTTTTT

CDR3 length: 16
J gene: TRBJ1-1
clone size: -
V gene: TRBV5-6
D gene: -
CDR3 protein: CASSLAAAGYSTEAFF
CDR3 DNA: TGTGCCAGCAGCTTGGCCGCGGCAGGGTATTCCACTGAAGCTTTCTTT

CDR3 length: 17
J gene: TRBJ2-5
clone size: once
V gene: TRBV20-1
D gene: TRBD2
CDR3 protein: CSASPRVAGLTQETQYF
CDR3 DNA: TGCAGTGCTAGTCCTAGGGTGGCGGGACTAACGCAAGAGACCCAGTACTTC

CDR3 length: 13
J gene: TRBJ2-7
clone size: -
V gene: TRBV3-1/TRBV3-2
D gene: -
CDR3 protein: CASSWDNSYEQYF
CDR3 DNA: TGTGCCAGCAGCTGGGACAATTCCTACGAGCAGTACTTC

CDR3 length: 13
J gene: TRBJ1-3
clone size: -
V gene: TRBV7-6
D gene: -
CDR3 protein: CASSLARGNTIYF
CDR3 DNA: TGTGCCAGCAGCTTAGCTAGAGGAAACACCATATATTTT

CDR3 length: 14
J gene: TRBJ1-5
clone size: -
V gene: TRBV7-9
D gene: -
CDR3 protein: CASSLVGNNQPQHF
CDR3 DNA: TGTGCCAGCAGCTTAGTTGGCAACAATCAGCCCCAGCATTTT

CDR3 length: 16
J gene: TRBJ2-7
clone size: -
V gene: TRBV27
D gene: TRBD1
CDR3 protein: CASSRIGGQGPYEQYF
CDR3 DNA: TGTGCCAGCAGTCGCATAGGGGGACAGGGTCCCTACGAGCAGTACTTC

CDR3 length: 17
J gene: TRBJ1-6
clone size: -
V gene: TRBV4-1
D gene: -
CDR3 protein: CASSLYRDPSYNSPLHF
CDR3 DNA: TGCGCCAGCAGCCTTTACAGAGACCCCTCCTATAATTCACCCCTCCACTTT